This paragraph covers one T cell receptor beta chain sequence. Its antigen remains unknown. The sample belongs to a study of OX40 agonist ivuxolimab in advanced cancers. Study-wide context: Ivuxolimab, which patients received intravenously every 2 weeks, was dosed at 0.01 to 10 mg/kg. Head and neck, renal cell, melanoma or hepatocellular carcinoma were the cancers that dose-escalation patients had. Study-wide results and caveats: The mean number of expanded clones was higher in CD8+ T cells than in CD4+. The study did not work out the antigen specificity of the expanded peripheral T cells.

Using immunoSEQ multiplex PCR, the repertoire was profiled, and TCRdb retains in-frame clones only, with some absent. The table lists about 64,000 clones, roughly 89% of them singletons. This TCR came from an adult with an advanced solid tumor such as melanoma, head and neck, liver or kidney cancer. The specimen was CD4+ or CD8+ T cells sorted from blood, collected in a trial of the OX40 agonist ivuxolimab.

This CDR3 is CASSQELLKTTEGPLIMNTEAFF. CDR3 in DNA: TGTGCCAGCAGCCAAGAACTATTAAAGACGACAGAGGGGCCTCTAATAATGAACACTGAAGCTTTCTTT. The chain links TRBV14 to TRBJ1-1, with a weak D call TRBD1 (5 bases). With 0 bases removed from V and 0 bases from J, the gap between germline ends came to 32 bases. CDR1 is SGHDN and CDR2 is FVKESK in the germline V gene. There are 23 residues in the CDR3.